This TCR beta chain was identified during a study of cytomegalovirus exposure and HLA in healthy donors. Concerning this clone itself: Its antigen is undetermined.

PCR involved 60 Vbeta and 13 Jbeta primers. The assay was immunoSEQ multiplex PCR, and TCRdb's table has in-frame clones only and misses some. The sample yields about 210,000 clones, about four fifths seen once. Healthy bone marrow donors formed the donor group. Study outcomes and limitations: The authors later linked a missense DCLRE1C variant to TCR beta V- and J-gene trimming. CMV antigen specificity of three CMV-associated chains was confirmed in vitro. Prior analysis indicated that the majority of TCR beta V segments exhibited productivity approximately 90% or approximately 30% of the time.

Sample: PBMCs. The receptor comes from a man in his forties in good health and CMV-seropositive.

Written as DNA, the CDR3 is TGTGCCAGCAGCTTAAGGCGGCCCGAGCAGTACTTC. Translated, it gives CASSLRRPEQYF. The chain uses TRBV7-8 and TRBJ2-7; no clear D gene. Germline V gene data show CDR1 as SGHVS and CDR2 as FQNEAQ. The CDR3 spans 12 residues. V gave up 2 bases and J gave up 6 bases, with 8 bases separating them.